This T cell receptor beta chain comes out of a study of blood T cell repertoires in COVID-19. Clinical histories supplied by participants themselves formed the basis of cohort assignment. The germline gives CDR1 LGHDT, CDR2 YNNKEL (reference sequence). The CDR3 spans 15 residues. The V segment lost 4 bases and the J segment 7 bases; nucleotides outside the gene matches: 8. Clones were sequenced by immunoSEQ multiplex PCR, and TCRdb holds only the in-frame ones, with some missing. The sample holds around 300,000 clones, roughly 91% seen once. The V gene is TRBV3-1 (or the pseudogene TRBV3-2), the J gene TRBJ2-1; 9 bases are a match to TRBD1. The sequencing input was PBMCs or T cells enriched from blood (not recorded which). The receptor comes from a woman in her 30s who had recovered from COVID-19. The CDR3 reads CASSLGQGIVNEQFF. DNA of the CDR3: TGTGCCAGCAGCCTCGGACAGGGGATCGTTAATGAGCAGTTCTTC.